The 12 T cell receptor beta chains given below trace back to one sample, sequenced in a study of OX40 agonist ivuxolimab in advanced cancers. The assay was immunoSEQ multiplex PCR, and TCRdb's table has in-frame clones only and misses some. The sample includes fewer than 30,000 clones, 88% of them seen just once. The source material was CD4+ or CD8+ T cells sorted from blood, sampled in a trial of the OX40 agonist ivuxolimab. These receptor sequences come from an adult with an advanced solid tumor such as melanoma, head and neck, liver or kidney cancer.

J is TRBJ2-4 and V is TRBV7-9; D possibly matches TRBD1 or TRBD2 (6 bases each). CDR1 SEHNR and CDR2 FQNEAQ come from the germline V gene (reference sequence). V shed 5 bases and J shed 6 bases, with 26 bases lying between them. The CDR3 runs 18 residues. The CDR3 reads CASSPEPGGLDSRNIQYF. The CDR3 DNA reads TGTGCCAGCAGCCCGGAACCCGGGGGCTTAGACTCCAGAAACATTCAGTACTTC.

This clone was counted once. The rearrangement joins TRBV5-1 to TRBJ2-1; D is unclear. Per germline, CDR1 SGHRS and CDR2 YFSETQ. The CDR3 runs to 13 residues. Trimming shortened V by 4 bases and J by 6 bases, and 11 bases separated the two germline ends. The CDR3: CASSQKRFNEQFF. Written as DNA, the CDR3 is TGCGCCAGCAGCCAGAAGAGGTTCAATGAGCAGTTCTTC.

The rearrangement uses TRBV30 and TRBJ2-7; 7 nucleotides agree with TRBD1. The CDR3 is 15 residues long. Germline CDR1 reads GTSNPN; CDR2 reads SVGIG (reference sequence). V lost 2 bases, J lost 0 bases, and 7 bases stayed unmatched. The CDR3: CAWSRGGQISYEQYF. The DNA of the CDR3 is TGTGCCTGGAGTCGAGGGGGCCAAATCTCCTACGAGCAGTACTTC.

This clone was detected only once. The CDR3 DNA reads as TGTGCCATCAGTGATGACCCAGGGGTCTATGGCTACACCTTC. Translating gives CAISDDPGVYGYTF. The V call is TRBV10-3, the J call TRBJ1-2; a weak D match, TRBD1 (6 bases). Trimming took 3 bases from V and 4 from J, leaving 12 bases between them. This CDR3 contains 14 residues. Germline V gene sequence: CDR1 ENHRY, CDR2 SYGVKD.

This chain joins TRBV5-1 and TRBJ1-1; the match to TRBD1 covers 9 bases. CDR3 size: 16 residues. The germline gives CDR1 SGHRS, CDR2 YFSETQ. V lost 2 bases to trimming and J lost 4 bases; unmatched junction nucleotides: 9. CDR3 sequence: CASSLNRGRRVTEAFF. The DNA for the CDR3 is TGCGCCAGCAGCTTAAACAGGGGGCGTCGGGTCACTGAAGCTTTCTTT.

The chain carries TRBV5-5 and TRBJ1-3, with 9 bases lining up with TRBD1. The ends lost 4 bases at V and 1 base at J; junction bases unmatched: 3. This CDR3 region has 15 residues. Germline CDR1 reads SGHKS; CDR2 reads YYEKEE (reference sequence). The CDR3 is CASSLGTGSGNTIYF. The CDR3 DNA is TGTGCCAGCAGCCTAGGGACAGGGTCTGGAAACACCATATATTTT. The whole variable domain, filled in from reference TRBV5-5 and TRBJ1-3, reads DAGVTQSPTHLIKTRGQQVTLRCSPISGHKSVSWYQQVLGQGPQFIFQYYEKEERGRGNFPDRFSARQFPNYSSELNVNALLLGDSALYLCASSLGTGSGNTIYFGEGSWLTVV.

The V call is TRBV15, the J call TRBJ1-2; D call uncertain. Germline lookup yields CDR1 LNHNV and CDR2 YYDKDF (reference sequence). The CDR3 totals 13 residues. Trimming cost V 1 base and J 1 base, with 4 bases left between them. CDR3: CATSRGSNYGYTF. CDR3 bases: TGTGCCACCAGCAGAGGCAGTAACTATGGCTACACCTTC.

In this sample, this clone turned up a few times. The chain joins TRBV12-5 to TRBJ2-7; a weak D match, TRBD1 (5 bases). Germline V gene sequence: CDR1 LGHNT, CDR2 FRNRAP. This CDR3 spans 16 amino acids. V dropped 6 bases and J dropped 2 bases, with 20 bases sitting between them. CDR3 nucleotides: TGTGCTAGTGGACAGGACCCAGGGTCTCCTACCTACGAGCAGTACTTC. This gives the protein CASGQDPGSPTYEQYF.

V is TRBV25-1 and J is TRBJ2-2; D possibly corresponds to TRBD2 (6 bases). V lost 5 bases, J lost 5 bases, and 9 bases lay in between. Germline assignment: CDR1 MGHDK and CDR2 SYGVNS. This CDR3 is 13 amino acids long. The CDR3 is CASSRESTGELFF. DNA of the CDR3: TGTGCCAGCAGTCGGGAGTCTACCGGGGAGCTGTTTTTT.

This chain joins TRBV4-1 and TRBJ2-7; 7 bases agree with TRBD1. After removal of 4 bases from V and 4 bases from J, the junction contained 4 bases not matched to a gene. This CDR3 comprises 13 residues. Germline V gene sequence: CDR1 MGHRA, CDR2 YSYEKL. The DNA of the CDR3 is TGCGCCAGCAGCCCCAGGGGGTCGTACGAGCAGTACTTC. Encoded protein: CASSPRGSYEQYF.

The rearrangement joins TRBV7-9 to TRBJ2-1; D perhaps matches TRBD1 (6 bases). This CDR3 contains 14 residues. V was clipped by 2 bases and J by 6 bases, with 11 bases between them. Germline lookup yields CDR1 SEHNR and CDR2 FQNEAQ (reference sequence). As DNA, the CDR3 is TGTGCCAGCAGCTTAAGACAGGAGGCCAATGAGCAGTTCTTC. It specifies CASSLRQEANEQFF.

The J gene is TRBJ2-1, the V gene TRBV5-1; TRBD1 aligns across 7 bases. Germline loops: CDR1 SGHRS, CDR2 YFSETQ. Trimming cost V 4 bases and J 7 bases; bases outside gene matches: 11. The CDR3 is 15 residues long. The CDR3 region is CASSPSDRTGNEQFF. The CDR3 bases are TGCGCCAGCAGCCCTTCGGACAGGACTGGGAATGAGCAGTTCTTC.